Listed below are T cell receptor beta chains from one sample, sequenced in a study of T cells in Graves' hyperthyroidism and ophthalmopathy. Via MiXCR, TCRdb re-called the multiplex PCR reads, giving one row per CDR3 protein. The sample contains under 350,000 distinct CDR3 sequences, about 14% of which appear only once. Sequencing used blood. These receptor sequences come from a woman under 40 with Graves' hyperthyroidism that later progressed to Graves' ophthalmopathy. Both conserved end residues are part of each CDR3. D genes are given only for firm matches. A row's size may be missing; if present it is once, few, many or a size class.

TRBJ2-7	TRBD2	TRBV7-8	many	TGTGCCAGCAGCCTTCTACTAGCGGCCTTTTGGGAGCAGTACTTC	CASSLLLAAFWEQYF
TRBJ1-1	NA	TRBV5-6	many	TGTGCCAGCAGCTTCGAGGCTGAAGCTTTCTTT	CASSFEAEAFF
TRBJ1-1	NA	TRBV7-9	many	TGTGCCAGCAGCTCCCCTGGGAGGTCTGAAGCTTTCTTT	CASSSPGRSEAFF
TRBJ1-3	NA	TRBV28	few	TGTGCCAGTAGAAGGGGGGGGGACTCTGGAAACACCATATATTTT	CASRRGGDSGNTIYF
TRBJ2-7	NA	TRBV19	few	TGTGCCAGTAGTTTTGGATACAGAAACGAGCAGTACTTC	CASSFGYRNEQYF
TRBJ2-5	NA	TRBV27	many	TGTGCCAGCAGTTTATCGGGCGGAGGGGAGACCCAGTACTTC	CASSLSGGGETQYF
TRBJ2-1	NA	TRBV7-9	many	TGTGCCAGCAGCTTATCCCCTGGGACCTACAATGAGCAGTTCTTC	CASSLSPGTYNEQFF
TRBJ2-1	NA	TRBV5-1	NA	TGCGCCAGCAGCTTGACCGTATCAACTCCTGATGAGCAGTTCTTC	CASSLTVSTPDEQFF
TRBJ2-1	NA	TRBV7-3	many	TGTGCCAGCAGCCCCATGGGAGGGGGCTCTAGCAATGAGCAGTTCTTC	CASSPMGGGSSNEQFF
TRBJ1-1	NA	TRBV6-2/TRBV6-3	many	TGTGCCAGCAGTTACTCGGATAGGCCGAACACTGAAGCTTTCTTT	CASSYSDRPNTEAFF
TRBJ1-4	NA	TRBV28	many	TGTGCCAGCTTCCAGGGCAAGGTTAATGAAAAACTGTTTTTT	CASFQGKVNEKLFF